Following are 12 T cell receptor beta chains from one sample sequenced in a study of T cell changes during pregnancy in multiple sclerosis. Assay: immunoSEQ multiplex PCR; the TCRdb copy retains only in-frame clones and omits some. The top ten clones hold 0.64% of a sample with roughly 46,000 clones, around four fifths of them seen once. The sample consisted of CD4+ T cells from peripheral blood mononuclear cells, taken before pregnancy. These receptors were obtained from a female donor with multiple sclerosis, enrolled in a pregnancy study.

This clone appeared a few times. The chain links TRBV19 to TRBJ2-1; D is possibly TRBD2 (5 bases). Germline assignment: CDR1 LNHDA and CDR2 SQIVND (reference sequence). The CDR3 runs to 13 residues. Trimming cost V 7 bases and J 7 bases, with 14 bases left between them. CDR3 in amino acids: CASTKILGNEQFF. DNA of the CDR3: TGTGCCAGTACCAAGATACTAGGAAATGAGCAGTTCTTC.

The V and J genes are TRBV30 and TRBJ1-3; D is perhaps TRBD1 (5 bases). Per germline, CDR1 GTSNPN and CDR2 SVGIG (reference sequence). The CDR3 has 17 residues. Trimming stripped 0 bases from V and 0 bases from J, with 15 bases between. DNA of the CDR3: TGTGCCTGGAGTGTCTTAGGGAGGGGAGGCTCTGGAAACACCATATATTTT. Translation: CAWSVLGRGGSGNTIYF.

The chain has TRBV9 and TRBJ1-5; D is uncertain. V lost 3 bases and J 0 bases, leaving 10 bases between the germline ends. CDR3 length: 15 amino acids. Germline CDR1 SGDLS, CDR2 YYNGEE. The CDR3 region has the DNA TGTGCCAGCAGCGCCTCATCCTATAGCAATCAGCCCCAGCATTTT. The encoded protein is CASSASSYSNQPQHF.

CDR3 residues: CASSLPGSGGYTF. Here the CDR3 DNA reads TGTGCCAGCAGCTTACCAGGGTCTGGCGGCTACACCTTC. J is TRBJ1-2 and V is TRBV7-8, with D possibly TRBD1 on 5 matching bases. Germline values: CDR1 SGHVS, CDR2 FQNEAQ. The CDR3 is made up of 13 amino acids. V was clipped by 2 bases and J by 8 bases, with 12 bases between them.

This chain uses TRBV2 with TRBJ2-5; TRBD2 might be the D (5 bases). Gene TRBJ2-7 matches the end of the DNA better, so the J call may be wrong. Germline CDR1 is SNHLY and CDR2 is FYNNEI. The CDR3 totals 13 residues. The CDR3 bases are TGTGCCAGCGGTCGGGATTCCCATTACGAGCAGTACTTC. Protein sequence: CASGRDSHYEQYF.

The V call is TRBV7-8, the J call TRBJ2-7; TRBD2 matches at 8 bases. Germline V gene sequence: CDR1 SGHVS, CDR2 FQNEAQ. The CDR3 consists of 15 residues. Trimming took 5 bases from V and 3 from J; bases not matched to a gene: 9. CDR3 loop: CASSPESGGHYEQYF. In DNA, the CDR3 is TGTGCCAGCAGCCCAGAAAGCGGGGGCCACTACGAGCAGTACTTC. The full variable domain, with the rest looked up from reference TRBV7-8 and TRBJ2-7, is GAGVSQSPRYKVAKRGQDVALRCDPISGHVSLFWYQQALGQGPEFLTYFQNEAQLDKSGLPSDRFFAERPEGSVSTLKIQRTQQEDSAVYLCASSPESGGHYEQYFGPGTRLTVT.

The chain links TRBV25-1 to TRBJ2-7, with 11 bases fitting TRBD2. Germline values: CDR1 MGHDK, CDR2 SYGVNS. The J segment lost 0 bases and the V segment lost 1 base, leaving 5 bases of the junction unmatched. The CDR3 spans 17 residues. The CDR3 DNA follows: TGTGCCAGCAGTGAATCCCTAGCGGGAGGTATCTCCTACGAGCAGTACTTC. Its translation is CASSESLAGGISYEQYF.

This clone has just one count. The chain joins TRBV18 to TRBJ2-2, with 8 nucleotides matching TRBD2. This CDR3 comprises 15 residues. The junction had 6 bases not matched to a gene; V was cut back by 3 bases and J by 6 bases. Germline V CDR1 and CDR2: KGHSH, LQKENI. Here the CDR3 DNA reads TGTGCCAGCTCACCCCCGGGACTAGGAGCCGGGGAGCTGTTTTTT. Translation gives CASSPPGLGAGELFF.

J is TRBJ2-1 and V is TRBV6-1, with 9 bases matching TRBD1. Losses at the gene ends were 3 bases for V and 9 bases for J; bases not matched to a gene: 9. CDR1 and CDR2 from the germline V gene are MNHNS and SASEGT. This CDR3 has 15 residues. The CDR3 nucleotides are TGTGCCAGCAGTGACCCGGGACAGGGCAATTCTGAGCAGTTCTTC. Protein sequence: CASSDPGQGNSEQFF.

The V gene is TRBV12-5, the J gene TRBJ2-5; weak D call: TRBD1 (6 bases). This CDR3 is 14 amino acids long. The ends were cut back, 6 bases at V and 5 bases at J, with 16 bases in the middle. Germline loops: CDR1 LGHNT, CDR2 FRNRAP. The DNA of the CDR3 is TGTGCTAGTGGCCCACAGGGACCGCCGGAGACCCAGTACTTC. It encodes CASGPQGPPETQYF.

The rearrangement uses TRBV4-2 and TRBJ1-2; the match to TRBD1 covers 7 bases. CDR3 size: 13 residues. Germline CDR1 LGHNA, CDR2 YNFKEQ. V dropped 1 base and J dropped 6; count of bases not matched to a gene: 2. CDR3: CASSQGQGNGYTF. In DNA form, the CDR3 reads TGTGCCAGCAGCCAAGGACAGGGAAATGGCTACACCTTC.

The chain couples TRBV19 to TRBJ1-3; D gene uncertain. V lost 5 bases, J lost 11 bases, and 16 bases lay in between. The CDR3 has 13 residues. Germline CDR1 and CDR2: LNHDA and SQIVND (reference sequence). The CDR3 nucleotides are TGTGCCAGTAGTTTATCAACTAGAGTCGCCATATATTTT. The encoded protein is CASSLSTRVAIYF. Full variable domain (remainder filled in from reference TRBV19 and TRBJ1-3): DGGITQSPKYLFRKEGQNVTLSCEQNLNHDAMYWYRQDPGQGLRLIYYSQIVNDFQKGDIAEGYSVSREKKESFPLTVTSAQKNPTAFYLCASSLSTRVAIYFGEGSWLTVV.